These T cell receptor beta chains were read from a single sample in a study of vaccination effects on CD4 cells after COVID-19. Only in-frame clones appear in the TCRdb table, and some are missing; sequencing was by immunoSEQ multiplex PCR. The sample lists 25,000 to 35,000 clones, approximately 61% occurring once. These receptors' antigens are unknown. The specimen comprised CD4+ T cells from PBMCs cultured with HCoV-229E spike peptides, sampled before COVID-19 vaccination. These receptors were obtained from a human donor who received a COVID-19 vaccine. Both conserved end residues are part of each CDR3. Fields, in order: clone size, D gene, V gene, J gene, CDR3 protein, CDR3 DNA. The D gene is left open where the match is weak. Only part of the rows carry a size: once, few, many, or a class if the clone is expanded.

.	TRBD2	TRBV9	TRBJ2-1	CASSVGGGRDNEQFF	TGTGCCAGCAGCGTAGGAGGAGGGAGGGACAATGAGCAGTTCTTC
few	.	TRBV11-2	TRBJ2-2	CASRRPGVTTGELFF	TGTGCCAGCAGACGCCCAGGGGTTACCACCGGGGAGCTGTTTTTT
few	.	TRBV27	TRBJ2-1	CASSFGQSSYNEQFF	TGTGCCAGCAGTTTCGGACAGAGCTCCTACAATGAGCAGTTCTTC
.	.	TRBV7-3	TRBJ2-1	CASSLVGVEQFF	TGTGCCAGCAGCTTAGTCGGGGTTGAGCAGTTCTTC
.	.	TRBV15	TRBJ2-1	CATSRDKTGFNEQFF	TGTGCCACCAGCAGAGACAAAACAGGGTTCAATGAGCAGTTCTTC
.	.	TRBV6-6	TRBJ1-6	CASRVQSNSPLHF	TGTGCCAGCAGGGTGCAGTCGAATTCACCCCTCCACTTT
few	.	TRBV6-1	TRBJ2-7	CASSELAGPGPYEQYF	TGTGCCAGCAGTGAACTGGCAGGGCCTGGCCCCTACGAGCAGTACTTC
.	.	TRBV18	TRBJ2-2	CASSPLDDTGELFF	TGTGCCAGCTCACCACTTGACGATACCGGGGAGCTGTTTTTT
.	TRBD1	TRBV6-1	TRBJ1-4	CASSEEGTGTRKLFF	TGTGCCAGCAGTGAAGAAGGGACAGGGACTCGAAAACTGTTTTTT
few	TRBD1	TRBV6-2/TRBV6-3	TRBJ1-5	CASSLRDRGRRQPQHF	TGTGCCAGCAGCCTCCGGGACAGGGGGCGCAGGCAGCCCCAGCATTTT
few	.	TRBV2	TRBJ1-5	CASSGENQPQHF	TGTGCCAGCAGTGGGGAGAATCAGCCCCAGCATTTT
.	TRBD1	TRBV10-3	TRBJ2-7	CAISDGQGAEQYF	TGTGCCATCAGTGACGGACAGGGTGCCGAGCAGTACTTC
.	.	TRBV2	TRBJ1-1	CASSPRVANTEAFF	TGTGCCAGCAGTCCCCGGGTGGCGAACACTGAAGCTTTCTTT
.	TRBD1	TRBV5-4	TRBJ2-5	CASSPGQAQETQYF	TGTGCCAGCAGCCCGGGACAGGCTCAAGAGACCCAGTACTTC
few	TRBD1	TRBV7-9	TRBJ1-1	CASSPVDRGKTNTEAFF	TGTGCCAGCAGCCCCGTGGACAGGGGGAAGACGAACACTGAAGCTTTCTTT